Shown below are 18 T cell receptor beta chains from a single sample sequenced in a study of T cell changes during pregnancy in multiple sclerosis. The method was immunoSEQ multiplex PCR; TCRdb's version includes in-frame clones alone and lacks a portion of them. The data contain some 57,000 clones, about 90% of them seen just once; the ten biggest clones take up about 0.49%. Specimen: CD4+ T cells from peripheral blood mononuclear cells, collected after pregnancy. The receptors here all came from a female donor in good health, enrolled as a control in a pregnancy study.

The chain recombines TRBV6-5 with TRBJ2-5; 8 bases fit TRBD1. In germline, CDR1 is MNHEY, CDR2 SVGAGI. With 2 bases clipped from V and 5 bases from J, the junction kept 4 bases outside the gene matches. This CDR3 has 14 residues. The CDR3 sequence: CASSYRNRGETQYF. The CDR3, as DNA: TGTGCCAGCAGTTACCGAAACAGGGGGGAGACCCAGTACTTC.

V gene TRBV19 combines with J gene TRBJ2-1, with TRBD2 identical over 9 bases. The ends lost 3 bases at V and 4 bases at J; junction bases unmatched: 4. This CDR3 has 15 amino acids. Germline CDR1 LNHDA, CDR2 SQIVND (reference sequence). The DNA for the CDR3 is TGTGCCAGTAGTATGGCGGGGGGGGCTTACAATGAGCAGTTCTTC. This gives the protein CASSMAGGAYNEQFF.

The genes are TRBV5-1 and TRBJ2-2; 12 nucleotides match TRBD2. This CDR3 region has 18 residues. Trimming at V came to 4 bases and at J to 3 bases, leaving 10 bases not matched to a gene. Germline CDR1 and CDR2: SGHRS and YFSETQ. The CDR3 nucleotides read TGCGCCAGCAGCCACAAACGACTAGCGGGGGCCTACACCGGGGAGCTGTTTTTT. Amino acid sequence: CASSHKRLAGAYTGELFF.

V is TRBV5-1 and J is TRBJ2-7; 10 positions match TRBD2. V dropped 8 bases and J dropped 3; count of bases not matched to a gene: 8. Germline CDR1 is SGHRS and CDR2 is YFSETQ. This CDR3 spans 14 amino acids. CDR3 sequence (DNA): TGCGCCAGTCAAATAGCGGGGGGCCACTACGAGCAGTACTTC. Its translation is CASQIAGGHYEQYF.

The chain joins TRBV4-3 to TRBJ2-7; 7 positions match TRBD1. Germline CDR1 reads LGHNA; CDR2 reads YSLEER. The CDR3 is made up of 16 amino acids. V dropped 1 base and J dropped 3; count of bases not matched to a gene: 9. The CDR3: CASSQGGAGGHYEQYF. The CDR3 nucleotides are TGCGCCAGCAGCCAAGGAGGGGCAGGGGGTCACTACGAGCAGTACTTC.

This clone was counted once. The chain recombines TRBV10-3 with TRBJ2-5; TRBD2 matches 7 bases. Germline V gene sequence: CDR1 ENHRY, CDR2 SYGVKD. With 5 bases clipped from V and 2 bases from J, the junction kept 8 bases outside the gene matches. This CDR3 spans 15 amino acids. For the CDR3, the DNA is TGTGCCATCAGTTTCTCCGGGACTAAACAAGAGACCCAGTACTTC. Translating it yields CAISFSGTKQETQYF.

J is TRBJ1-1 and V is TRBV6-6; D is unresolved. The CDR3 is 15 amino acids. CDR1 and CDR2 from the germline V gene are MNHNY and SVGAGI (reference sequence). Trimming stripped 4 bases from V and 3 bases from J, with 15 bases between. The CDR3 DNA reads as TGTGCCAGCAGTTCTACGGGTGACCTGCACACTGAAGCTTTCTTT. Translated, it gives CASSSTGDLHTEAFF.

The chain joins TRBV5-4 to TRBJ1-6; TRBD1 agrees at 7 bases. The junction had 5 bases not matched to a gene; V was cut back by 2 bases and J by 9 bases. There are 14 residues in the CDR3. CDR1 and CDR2 (germline): SGHNT, YYREEE (reference sequence). The CDR3 DNA sequence: TGTGCCAGCAGCTTCGACAGGGTAGTTTCACCCCTCCACTTT. Its protein is CASSFDRVVSPLHF.

The chain carries TRBV9 and TRBJ2-5; a possible D gene is TRBD1 (5 bases). CDR1 SGDLS and CDR2 YYNGEE come from the germline V gene. This CDR3 spans 14 amino acids. V was clipped by 0 bases and J by 2 bases, with 8 bases between them. The CDR3 spells CASSVEDKQETQYF. The CDR3 bases are TGTGCCAGCAGCGTAGAGGACAAACAAGAGACCCAGTACTTC.

The chain has TRBV19 and TRBJ1-2; 7 bases map to TRBD1. CDR1 and CDR2 (germline): LNHDA, SQIVND (reference sequence). With 4 bases clipped from V and 1 base from J, the junction kept 3 bases outside the gene matches. The CDR3 is 14 residues long. DNA for the CDR3: TGTGCCAGTAGTAAACAGGGGAATAACTATGGCTACACCTTC. Translated, it gives CASSKQGNNYGYTF.

The J gene is TRBJ1-4, the V gene TRBV5-6; D is undetermined. Germline assignment: CDR1 SGHDT and CDR2 YYEEEE. Deletions cut 3 bases from V and 0 bases from J, with 15 bases between. The CDR3 covers 17 residues. CDR3 bases: TGTGCCAGCAGCTCCTGGATACAGTTTACAACTAATGAAAAACTGTTTTTT. This translates into CASSSWIQFTTNEKLFF.

Remarks on this clone: A junction end diverges from the germline sequence, so it may reflect a read error. This rearrangement joins TRBV7-7 to TRBJ2-7, with 12 positions matching TRBD1. The germline V gene encodes CDR1 SSHAT and CDR2 FNYEAQ (reference sequence). The CDR3 has 18 residues. In DNA, the CDR3 is TGTGCTAGCAGCCCAGGGACAGGGGGCGATGGTGGGTCTTACGAGCAGTACTTC. Amino acids: CASSPGTGGDGGSYEQYF.

This chain connects TRBV5-1 to TRBJ1-2; a possible D gene is TRBD1 (6 bases). Germline-derived CDR1 and CDR2 are SGHRS and YFSETQ. The CDR3 runs 14 residues. The V and J ends lost 0 bases and 4 bases respectively, with 10 bases between them. CDR3 DNA: TGCGCCAGCAGCTTGGGGACAGAACCCTATGGCTACACCTTC. It codes for CASSLGTEPYGYTF.

The gene calls are TRBV20-1 and TRBJ1-1; D is possibly TRBD1 (6 bases). This CDR3 region has 11 residues. Germline CDR1 DFQATT, CDR2 SNEGSKA (reference sequence). Deletions cut 5 bases from V and 6 bases from J, with 10 bases between. The CDR3 loop is CSARDIPEAFF. The CDR3 nucleotides read TGCAGTGCTCGGGACATCCCTGAAGCTTTCTTT.

The chain recombines TRBV5-1 with TRBJ2-7; TRBD2 matches at 7 bases. This CDR3 is 14 amino acids long. V shed 0 bases and J 5 bases; nucleotides not matched to a gene: 5. CDR1 and CDR2 from the germline V gene are SGHRS and YFSETQ. CDR3 sequence reads: CASSLANRGDEQYF. The DNA for the CDR3 is TGCGCCAGCAGCTTGGCCAATCGGGGGGACGAGCAGTACTTC.

The chain uses TRBV7-8 and TRBJ1-2; 10 positions agree with TRBD1. From germline, CDR1 is SGHVS and CDR2 FQNEAQ. This CDR3 is 17 amino acids long. V trimming: 6 bases; J trimming: 3 bases; junction bases outside the gene matches: 13. The CDR3 DNA reads as TGTGCCAGCAGTTGGGGGACAGGGGAGGTGGCGGACTATGGCTACACCTTC. Translating gives CASSWGTGEVADYGYTF. Together with reference TRBV7-8 and TRBJ1-2, the CDR3 gives the full variable domain: GAGVSQSPRYKVAKRGQDVALRCDPISGHVSLFWYQQALGQGPEFLTYFQNEAQLDKSGLPSDRFFAERPEGSVSTLKIQRTQQEDSAVYLCASSWGTGEVADYGYTFGSGTRLTVV.

The rearrangement uses TRBV7-9 and TRBJ1-1, with D possibly matching TRBD1 (6 bases). V was pared by 2 bases and J by 5 bases, with 24 bases between. Germline V gives CDR1 SEHNR, CDR2 FQNEAQ (reference sequence). CDR3 length equals 18 residues. CDR3 coding DNA: TGTGCCAGCAGCTTACTGCGCAAGAGGGGACAATTGGGGACTGAAGCTTTCTTT. Translated: CASSLLRKRGQLGTEAFF.

The CDR3 bases are TGTGCCAGCAGCTCCACCAGCGGGGGGGCCCTATTCTCTAATGAGCAGTTCTTC. This gives the protein CASSSTSGGALFSNEQFF. V gene TRBV5-8 combines with J gene TRBJ2-1; 10 bases are a match to TRBD2. The CDR3 contains 18 residues. The junction had 16 bases not matched to a gene; V was cut back by 3 bases and J by 7 bases. CDR1 is SGHTS, CDR2 YDEGEE, per germline.